The clone carrying this TCR beta chain was seen a handful of times. The antigen remains undetermined. This entry belongs to a study of T cell repertoires in cytomegalovirus infection. Study summary: Indicated by public TCR beta signatures were CMV infection and matching HLA type.

MiXCR was run by TCRdb on the reads, yielding one entry per CDR3 protein. Among around 43,000 distinct CDR3 sequences listed, 20% were seen once. The CDR3 sequence is 12 residues long. Germline V lookup: CDR1 SNHLY, CDR2 FYNNEI. The germline V and J ends were trimmed by 7 bases and 1 base, with 5 bases remaining between them. The chain couples TRBV2 to TRBJ2-1, with D perhaps TRBD2 (5 bases). The sequence was obtained from a human donor in good health (CMV status not recorded). Some clones in this sample may be carry-over from other donors' samples. Material: PBMCs, sequenced either directly or after in vitro stimulation (not recorded which). CDR3 nucleotides: TGTGCCAGCACGGGGTCCTACAATGAGCAGTTCTTC. This codes for CASTGSYNEQFF.